The 28 T cell receptor beta chains listed next were all sequenced from one sample in a study of shared clonotypes between healthy human individuals. Terminally differentiated effector memory CD45RA+ cells were excluded by CCR7 positive selection of CD45RO-negative cells. Assay: immunoSEQ multiplex PCR; the TCRdb copy retains only in-frame clones and omits some. The table shows around 2,000,000 clones, with approximately 94% occurring only once. Input material: naive CD8+ T cells sorted from blood. These receptors were obtained from a man aged 18-30 years in good health.

This chain connects TRBV12-5 to TRBJ2-6; possibly TRBD1 for D (6 bases). The ends were cut back, 3 bases at V and 0 bases at J, with 9 bases in the middle. The V gene's germline CDR1 is LGHNT and CDR2 FRNRAP. This CDR3 is built from 16 residues. The CDR3 DNA sequence: TGTGCTAGTGGTTTCGCAGGGGACTCTGGGGCCAACGTCCTGACTTTC. As protein: CASGFAGDSGANVLTF.

This chain uses TRBV10-2 with TRBJ2-7, with 12 bases identical to TRBD2. Germline trimming cut 9 bases from V and 4 bases from J; bases unmatched to any gene: 4. This CDR3 has 13 residues. Germline CDR1 reads WSHSY; CDR2 reads SAAADI. Here the CDR3 reads CASSSGGVYEQYF. Here the CDR3 DNA reads TGCGCCAGTTCTAGCGGGGGGGTATACGAGCAGTACTTC.

The V gene is TRBV10-2, the J gene TRBJ2-7; D remains unclear. Germline V gene lookup returns CDR1 WSHSY and CDR2 SAAADI. CDR3 size: 14 residues. Trimming cost V 8 bases and J 2 bases, with 16 bases left between them. The CDR3 DNA reads as TGCGCCAGCTCCCCGGACGGAGCCCCCTACGAGCAGTACTTC. This sequence encodes CASSPDGAPYEQYF.

The V gene is TRBV9, the J gene TRBJ2-7; D may be TRBD2 (7 bases). The CDR3 covers 17 residues. Trimming pared 4 bases from V and 2 bases from J, leaving 22 bases between. Germline CDR1 reads SGDLS; CDR2 reads YYNGEE. CDR3 DNA: TGTGCCAGCAGCCCATTAAGAGGGGGGGCAGGGCCCTACGAGCAGTACTTC. It is translated as CASSPLRGGAGPYEQYF.

The CDR3 is CASRGQDHYGYTF. In nucleotides, the CDR3 is TGTGCCTCCCGGGGACAGGATCACTATGGCTACACCTTC. V usage is TRBV2 and J usage is TRBJ1-2, with 8 bases aligning to TRBD1. J lost 3 bases, V lost 11 bases, and 8 bases had no gene match. CDR3 length equals 13 residues. CDR1 is SNHLY and CDR2 is FYNNEI in the germline V gene.

The chain couples TRBV11-2 to TRBJ2-1, with a possible D match to TRBD2 (6 bases). Trimming shortened V by 1 base and J by 2 bases, and 9 bases separated the two germline ends. This CDR3 has 15 residues. Germline V gene sequence: CDR1 SGHAT, CDR2 FQNNGV. This chain's CDR3 is CASSLGGTPYNEQFF. The CDR3 bases are TGTGCCAGCAGCTTAGGGGGGACTCCCTACAATGAGCAGTTCTTC. The whole variable domain, filled in from reference TRBV11-2 and TRBJ2-1, reads EAGVAQSPRYKIIEKRQSVAFWCNPISGHATLYWYQQILGQGPKLLIQFQNNGVVDDSQLPKDRFSAERLKGVDSTLKIQPAKLEDSAVYLCASSLGGTPYNEQFFGPGTRLTVL.

The CDR3 reads CASSFIMGEQYF. The CDR3 DNA reads TGTGCCAGCAGCTTTATAATGGGCGAGCAGTACTTC. The gene calls are TRBV11-2 and TRBJ2-7, with unresolved D. V shed 3 bases and J shed 6 bases, with 9 bases lying between them. The CDR3 sequence is 12 residues long. Germline CDR1 and CDR2: SGHAT and FQNNGV.

The chain uses TRBV27 and TRBJ1-2; 7 bases align to TRBD1. This CDR3 is 13 amino acids long. The J segment lost 4 bases and the V segment lost 4 bases, leaving 3 bases of the junction unmatched. Germline CDR1 and CDR2: MNHEY and SMNVEV (reference sequence). The CDR3 nucleotides are TGTGCCAGCAGTTACCGGGACAGCTATGGCTACACCTTC. Translation: CASSYRDSYGYTF.

On this clone: Different DNA sequences within this sample yield the same CDR3. This chain joins TRBV7-9 and TRBJ2-3; no firm D call. The CDR3 extends over 11 amino acids. Trimming pared 3 bases from V and 6 bases from J, leaving 4 bases between. Germline V gives CDR1 SEHNR, CDR2 FQNEAQ (reference sequence). The CDR3 DNA sequence: TGTGCCAGCAGCTTGGTCGATACGCAGTATTTT. This encodes CASSLVDTQYF.

J is TRBJ2-7 and V is TRBV13, with 8 bases matching TRBD1. Germline-derived CDR1 and CDR2 are PRHDT and FYEKMQ (reference sequence). The CDR3 runs to 14 residues. Trimming cost V 3 bases and J 2 bases; bases outside gene matches: 3. The CDR3 DNA reads as TGTGCCAGCAGCTTGGGACAGGTTGCCTACGAGCAGTACTTC. Its translation is CASSLGQVAYEQYF.

The chain couples TRBV13 to TRBJ1-5; a possible D gene is TRBD1 (5 bases). With 5 bases removed from V and 9 bases from J, the gap between germline ends came to 11 bases. The CDR3 has 12 amino acids. Germline V gene lookup returns CDR1 PRHDT and CDR2 FYEKMQ (reference sequence). The CDR3, as DNA: TGTGCCAGCAGCACCTTGAGGGGGCCCCAGCATTTT. It translates to CASSTLRGPQHF.

Regarding this clone: The sample holds other DNA sequences that translate to the same CDR3. The V gene is TRBV4-1, the J gene TRBJ1-2; D may be TRBD1 (6 bases). The germline gives CDR1 MGHRA, CDR2 YSYEKL. This CDR3 contains 14 residues. V was clipped by 0 bases and J by 5 bases, with 10 bases between them. The CDR3 DNA follows: TGCGCCAGCAGCCAAGATAGGGGGGCTTATGGCTACACCTTC. This translates into CASSQDRGAYGYTF.

The J gene is TRBJ1-5, the V gene TRBV7-9, with a weak D call TRBD1 (5 bases). Trimming stripped 1 base from V and 6 bases from J, with 13 bases between. Germline-derived CDR1 and CDR2 are SEHNR and FQNEAQ (reference sequence). The CDR3 is 15 residues long. CDR3 protein: CASSLGGLLGQPQHF. Written as DNA, the CDR3 is TGTGCCAGCAGCTTAGGGGGGTTGCTGGGTCAGCCCCAGCATTTT.

The chain links TRBV30 to TRBJ2-7; TRBD2 agrees at 11 bases. The trim removed 8 bases at V and 0 bases at J, leaving 3 bases unmatched. The CDR3 is made up of 13 amino acids. Per the germline V gene, CDR1 is GTSNPN and CDR2 is SVGIG (reference sequence). The DNA for the CDR3 is TGTGCCGGTACTAGCGGGAGCTCCTACGAGCAGTACTTC. This translates into CAGTSGSSYEQYF.

This chain connects TRBV19 to TRBJ1-5; 9 positions agree with TRBD1. The CDR3 consists of 15 residues. CDR1 is LNHDA, CDR2 SQIVND, per germline (reference sequence). V was pared by 8 bases and J by 4 bases, with 9 bases of the junction left unmatched. CDR3 region: CASGATGGKNQPQHF. The CDR3 DNA reads as TGTGCCAGTGGCGCGACAGGGGGTAAAAATCAGCCCCAGCATTTT.

This chain uses TRBV13 with TRBJ2-7; D is undetermined. The CDR3 spans 14 residues. V lost 6 bases and J lost 3, with 15 bases in between. In germline, CDR1 is PRHDT, CDR2 FYEKMQ (reference sequence). The CDR3 reads CASSNSRSIYEQYF. The CDR3 bases are TGTGCCAGCAGTAACTCCCGCAGTATCTACGAGCAGTACTTC. The variable domain in full, with the rest retrieved from reference TRBV13 and TRBJ2-7, is AAGVIQSPRHLIKEKRETATLKCYPIPRHDTVYWYQQGPGQDPQFLISFYEKMQSDKGSIPDRFSAQQFSDYHSELNMSSLELGDSALYFCASSNSRSIYEQYFGPGTRLTVT.

V and J are TRBV6-6 and TRBJ1-5; no definite D call. The CDR3 has 14 residues. V was cut by 0 bases and J by 7 bases, with 10 bases left in between. Germline assignment: CDR1 MNHNY and CDR2 SVGAGI (reference sequence). The CDR3 sequence is CASSYSGLWQPQHF. CDR3 nucleotides: TGTGCCAGCAGTTACTCCGGCCTCTGGCAGCCCCAGCATTTT.

The chain carries TRBV30 and TRBJ2-2; no clear D. Germline loops: CDR1 GTSNPN, CDR2 SVGIG (reference sequence). The CDR3 length is 12 residues. Trimming took 1 base from V and 7 from J, leaving 7 bases between them. The CDR3 sequence is CAWSAFGGELFF. The DNA of the CDR3 is TGTGCCTGGAGTGCCTTCGGCGGGGAGCTGTTTTTT.

V and J are TRBV2 and TRBJ2-1; TRBD2 might be the D (6 bases). V lost 2 bases and J lost 5, with 16 bases in between. This CDR3 has 16 residues. The germline V gene encodes CDR1 SNHLY and CDR2 FYNNEI. The CDR3 coding sequence is TGTGCCAGCAGTGAATTGACTAGAAGAAATGACAATGAGCAGTTCTTC. It translates to CASSELTRRNDNEQFF.

The rearrangement uses TRBV7-9 and TRBJ1-2, with 12 bases that match TRBD1. Germline V gives CDR1 SEHNR, CDR2 FQNEAQ (reference sequence). The CDR3 extends over 16 amino acids. V trimming: 0 bases; J trimming: 7 bases; junction bases outside the gene matches: 6. The CDR3 loop is CASSLALGQGAFGYTF. As DNA, the CDR3 is TGTGCCAGCAGCTTAGCGCTGGGACAGGGGGCTTTTGGCTACACCTTC.

With regard to this clone: The sample contains more than one DNA sequence encoding this CDR3. This sequence joins TRBV30 and TRBJ1-5, with D perhaps TRBD1 (5 bases). V lost 1 base and J 0 bases, leaving 7 bases between the germline ends. The CDR3 has 14 residues. Germline V gene data show CDR1 as GTSNPN and CDR2 as SVGIG (reference sequence). CDR3 DNA: TGTGCCTGGAGTGGGGGGGGTAGCAATCAGCCCCAGCATTTT. Its protein is CAWSGGGSNQPQHF.

V and J are TRBV7-9 and TRBJ2-1, with 10 bases lining up with TRBD2. There are 16 residues in the CDR3. Germline CDR1 is SEHNR and CDR2 is FQNEAQ (reference sequence). The J segment lost 9 bases and the V segment lost 5 bases, leaving 13 bases of the junction unmatched. The CDR3 sequence: CASSPTSGGAGSEQFF. CDR3 nucleotide sequence: TGTGCCAGCAGCCCAACAAGCGGGGGGGCTGGTAGTGAGCAGTTCTTC.

The chain carries TRBV6-5 and TRBJ1-1; no definite D call. V was pared by 5 bases and J by 4 bases, with 14 bases between. CDR1 MNHEY and CDR2 SVGAGI come from the germline V gene. The CDR3 has 14 amino acids. The CDR3: CASSASIAGTEAFF. The CDR3, as DNA: TGTGCCAGCAGTGCCTCGATCGCGGGCACTGAAGCTTTCTTT.

The CDR3 region is CASSQDREGNEQYF. The CDR3 DNA reads TGTGCCAGCAGTCAGGACAGGGAGGGGAACGAGCAGTACTTC. This sequence joins TRBV6-5 and TRBJ2-7; a possible D gene is TRBD1 (8 bases). Germline CDR1 MNHEY, CDR2 SVGAGI. V was clipped by 5 bases and J by 5 bases, with 16 bases between them. The CDR3 has 14 residues.

This clone has a single count. This rearrangement joins TRBV9 to TRBJ2-3, with D hard to call. The V end was cut by 7 bases, the J end by 3 bases, with 9 bases between. Germline V gene lookup returns CDR1 SGDLS and CDR2 YYNGEE. The CDR3 is made up of 12 amino acids. CDR3 loop: CASHGSTDTQYF. In nucleotides, the CDR3 is TGTGCCAGCCACGGCTCGACAGATACGCAGTATTTT.

V gene TRBV13 combines with J gene TRBJ2-7; maybe TRBD2 (5 bases). There are 14 residues in the CDR3. Germline V gene lookup returns CDR1 PRHDT and CDR2 FYEKMQ (reference sequence). Trimming cost V 4 bases and J 3 bases, with 13 bases left between them. This CDR3 reads CASSSDGGNYEQYF. The DNA for the CDR3 is TGTGCCAGCAGCTCGGACGGAGGAAACTACGAGCAGTACTTC. The variable domain in full, with the rest retrieved from reference TRBV13 and TRBJ2-7, is AAGVIQSPRHLIKEKRETATLKCYPIPRHDTVYWYQQGPGQDPQFLISFYEKMQSDKGSIPDRFSAQQFSDYHSELNMSSLELGDSALYFCASSSDGGNYEQYFGPGTRLTVT.

The chain combines TRBV7-2 with TRBJ1-2; D gene ambiguous. Germline V CDR1 and CDR2: SGHTA, FQGNSA. This CDR3 region has 18 residues. V gave up 5 bases and J gave up 1 base, with 23 bases separating them. The CDR3 region is CASSPLPSSAADNYGYTF. The CDR3 bases are TGTGCCAGCAGCCCACTCCCATCCTCAGCTGCAGATAACTATGGCTACACCTTC. The full variable domain, in which reference TRBV7-2 and TRBJ1-2 provide the parts outside the CDR3, is GAGVSQSPSNKVTEKGKDVELRCDPISGHTALYWYRQSLGQGLEFLIYFQGNSAPDKSGLPSDRFSAERTGGSVSTLTIQRTQQEDSAVYLCASSPLPSSAADNYGYTFGSGTRLTVV.

The CDR3 loop reads CASSPDAGLLFYF. The CDR3 nucleotides read TGTGCCAGCAGTCCGGATGCGGGACTCCTTTTCTACTTC. V and J are TRBV27 and TRBJ2-4; possible D gene TRBD2, 6 bases. With 5 bases removed from V and 16 bases from J, the gap between germline ends came to 21 bases. The CDR3 covers 13 residues. Germline CDR1 and CDR2: MNHEY and SMNVEV (reference sequence).